The next 27 T cell receptor beta chains were all read from a single sample in a study of CD8+ T cells in alopecia areata. Isolated RNA was reverse transcribed into cDNA used as the sequencing template. The repertoire was sequenced with immunoSEQ multiplex PCR; TCRdb's copy has only in-frame clones and lacks some. The sample lists around 34,000 clones, less than 70% seen once, with under 40% in the top ten. Sample: NKG2D-high CD8+ T cells sorted from blood. All receptors derive from a human donor with alopecia areata.

This clone counts as medium-sized. This specimen includes other DNA sequences encoding the same CDR3. CDR3 bases: TGTGCCAGCACCCGAGGTGGGTATACTGAAGCTTTCTTT. Its translation is CASTRGGYTEAFF. V gene TRBV25-1 combines with J gene TRBJ1-1; D is uncertain. This CDR3 is 13 amino acids long. Germline CDR1 is MGHDK and CDR2 is SYGVNS. V was cut by 7 bases and J by 5 bases, with 14 bases left in between.

The gene calls are TRBV7-8 and TRBJ1-1; the D is unclear. From germline, CDR1 is SGHVS and CDR2 FQNEAQ. The CDR3 has 13 residues. The germline V and J ends were trimmed by 2 bases and 3 bases, with 7 bases remaining between them. The CDR3 nucleotides are TGTGCCAGCAGCTTACCTTCAGACACTGAAGCTTTCTTT. Encoded protein: CASSLPSDTEAFF.

The chain has TRBV5-1 and TRBJ2-1; TRBD2 matches at 10 bases. The germline gives CDR1 SGHRS, CDR2 YFSETQ. With V trimmed by 6 bases and J by 6 bases, 12 bases remained unmatched. The CDR3 is made up of 16 amino acids. The DNA of the CDR3 is TGCGCCAGCACCCCTCCTCTTAGACTAGCGGGCAATGAGCAGTTCTTC. Protein: CASTPPLRLAGNEQFF.

This clone was detected only a few times. The chain is built from TRBV27 and TRBJ2-5, with D possibly TRBD2 on 5 matching bases. The CDR3 loop spans 16 amino acids. Germline-derived CDR1 and CDR2 are MNHEY and SMNVEV (reference sequence). Trimming removed 0 bases at V and 1 base at J, with 12 bases between. CDR3 residues: CASSLSLLAGQETQYF. Here the CDR3 DNA reads TGTGCCAGCAGTTTATCCCTACTTGCGGGCCAAGAGACCCAGTACTTC.

The table lists this clone with a few counts. DNA of the CDR3: TGTGCCAGCAGTGATGTGACAGTTACCTACGAGCAGTACTTC. It is translated as CASSDVTVTYEQYF. The V gene is TRBV13, the J gene TRBJ2-7; possible D gene TRBD1, 5 bases. The CDR3 length is 14 residues. The germline V gene has CDR1 PRHDT and CDR2 FYEKMQ (reference sequence). V dropped 6 bases and J dropped 2 bases, with 14 bases sitting between them.

The rearrangement links TRBV11-2 to TRBJ2-7; 10 bases are shared with TRBD1. With 5 bases clipped from V and 12 bases from J, the junction kept 16 bases outside the gene matches. From germline, CDR1 is SGHAT and CDR2 FQNNGV. The CDR3 loop spans 15 amino acids. The CDR3 bases are TGTGCCAGCAGCCATCCCGGGACAGGGGATGAGAAAGCGTACTTC. Translation: CASSHPGTGDEKAYF.

The rearrangement uses TRBV28 and TRBJ2-3, with a tentative D call TRBD1 (6 bases). This CDR3 is 16 amino acids long. The germline CDR1 and CDR2 sequences are MDHEN and SYDVKM. Trimming stripped 2 bases from V and 2 bases from J, with 14 bases between. CDR3 nucleotide sequence: TGTGCCAGCAGTTTACACCCAGGGGTCGACACAGATACGCAGTATTTT. Amino acids: CASSLHPGVDTDTQYF.

This clone was recorded a few times. The genes are TRBV4-3 and TRBJ2-2; D gene uncertain. Germline CDR1 reads LGHNA; CDR2 reads YSLEER. V was trimmed by 3 bases and J by 3 bases, leaving 8 bases between them. CDR3 length equals 14 residues. The CDR3 reads CASSQGPDTGELFF. In DNA, the CDR3 is TGCGCCAGCAGCCAGGGTCCTGACACCGGGGAGCTGTTTTTT.

The rearrangement links TRBV9 to TRBJ2-7; tentatively, D is TRBD1 (7 bases). Germline assignment: CDR1 SGDLS and CDR2 YYNGEE. V lost 3 bases, J lost 3 bases, and 16 bases lay in between. The CDR3 has 15 residues. CDR3 residues: CASSAEGRGIYEQYF. The CDR3 DNA reads as TGTGCCAGCAGCGCGGAGGGCAGGGGGATCTACGAGCAGTACTTC.

The chain links TRBV29-1 to TRBJ1-4; D is undetermined. Germline CDR1 reads SQVTM; CDR2 reads ANQGSEA. This CDR3 is built from 15 residues. Trimming removed 0 bases at V and 3 bases at J, with 11 bases between. The CDR3 reads CSVEDRQEPNEKLFF. The CDR3 bases are TGCAGCGTTGAAGATCGCCAGGAGCCTAATGAAAAACTGTTTTTT. The full variable domain, its missing parts supplied by reference TRBV29-1 and TRBJ1-4, is SAVISQKPSRDICQRGTSLTIQCQVDSQVTMMFWYRQQPGQSLTLIATANQGSEATYESGFVIDKFPISRPNLTFSTLTVSNMSPEDSSIYLCSVEDRQEPNEKLFFGSGTQLSVL.

The V and J genes are TRBV6-6 and TRBJ2-7, with unresolved D. V lost 7 bases, J lost 2 bases, and 21 bases lay in between. Germline V gene lookup returns CDR1 MNHNY and CDR2 SVGAGI (reference sequence). This CDR3 has 16 residues. CDR3 sequence reads: CASTEWASGHTYEQYF. The CDR3 nucleotides are TGTGCCAGCACCGAGTGGGCCTCCGGGCATACCTACGAGCAGTACTTC.

The genes are TRBV16 and TRBJ2-5; possibly TRBD2 for D (6 bases). V was pared by 4 bases and J by 7 bases, with 13 bases between. The CDR3 length is 13 residues. Looked up from germline, CDR1 is KGHSY and CDR2 is FQNENV. In nucleotides, the CDR3 is TGTGCCAGCAGCCTTGACGGGGGACGGACCCAGTACTTC. Protein sequence: CASSLDGGRTQYF.

This clone has a single count. This chain links TRBV6-5 with TRBJ2-7; D remains ambiguous. CDR3 length: 14 amino acids. V lost 0 bases to trimming and J lost 4 bases, with 10 bases between them. Germline-derived CDR1 and CDR2 are MNHEY and SVGAGI. The CDR3 loop reads CASSYSARPYEQYF. As DNA, the CDR3 is TGTGCCAGCAGTTACTCCGCCCGACCTTACGAGCAGTACTTC.

The rearrangement links TRBV14 to TRBJ2-7; D may be TRBD1 (6 bases). The CDR3 extends over 14 amino acids. V lost 2 bases, J lost 3 bases, and 11 bases lay in between. Germline V gene data show CDR1 as SGHDN and CDR2 as FVKESK. CDR3 protein: CASSQFGRGYEQYF. The CDR3 coding sequence is TGTGCCAGCAGCCAATTCGGCAGGGGCTACGAGCAGTACTTC. The variable domain in full, completed from reference TRBV14 and TRBJ2-7, reads EAGVTQFPSHSVIEKGQTVTLRCDPISGHDNLYWYRRVMGKEIKFLLHFVKESKQDESGMPNNRFLAERTGGTYSTLKVQPAELEDSGVYFCASSQFGRGYEQYFGPGTRLTVT.

As to this clone: Different DNA sequences within this sample yield the same CDR3. J is TRBJ1-4 and V is TRBV29-1; no reliable D call. The CDR3 covers 13 residues. CDR1 SQVTM and CDR2 ANQGSEA come from the germline V gene. The V end was cut by 1 base, the J end by 3 bases, with 6 bases between. CDR3 sequence reads: CSVEGGSNEKLFF. The CDR3 DNA follows: TGCAGCGTTGAAGGGGGTTCTAATGAAAAACTGTTTTTT.

The gene calls are TRBV28 and TRBJ2-1; the match to TRBD2 covers 10 bases. CDR3 length equals 21 residues. Germline V gene data show CDR1 as MDHEN and CDR2 as SYDVKM. V lost 3 bases, J lost 2 bases, and 19 bases stayed unmatched. CDR3 coding DNA: TGTGCCAGCAGTTTCGGACCAATTCCGGGACTAGCGCGAGAAACCTACAATGAGCAGTTCTTC. Translated, it gives CASSFGPIPGLARETYNEQFF.

This clone was seen a handful of times. The rearrangement uses TRBV6-6 and TRBJ2-5, with TRBD2 as a possible D gene (6 bases). V was pared by 7 bases and J by 5 bases, with 20 bases between. The length of the CDR3 is 15 residues. Germline CDR1 reads MNHNY; CDR2 reads SVGAGI (reference sequence). Here the CDR3 reads CASTPSARSSETQYF. The CDR3 DNA reads as TGTGCCAGCACCCCTAGCGCCAGATCATCGGAGACCCAGTACTTC.

This clone came up a few times. This chain joins TRBV4-2 and TRBJ2-7, with 10 bases matching TRBD2. Trimming removed 3 bases from V and 4 bases from J; junction bases left unmatched: 6. The CDR3 loop spans 15 amino acids. Germline V lookup: CDR1 LGHNA, CDR2 YNFKEQ. CDR3 loop: CASSQEAGGPYEQYF. CDR3 bases: TGTGCCAGCAGCCAGGAAGCGGGGGGGCCTTACGAGCAGTACTTC.

This chain links TRBV29-1 with TRBJ2-5; D is possibly TRBD2 (5 bases). V was shortened by 8 bases and J by 5 bases, with 21 bases between the two germline ends. Germline V gene data show CDR1 as SQVTM and CDR2 as ANQGSEA. The CDR3 runs to 14 residues. CDR3 protein: CSTRFGDYAETQYF. In DNA form, the CDR3 reads TGCAGCACCCGTTTCGGTGACTATGCGGAGACCCAGTACTTC.

The rearrangement links TRBV7-9 to TRBJ1-2; D is possibly TRBD1 (6 bases). The germline gives CDR1 SEHNR, CDR2 FQNEAQ (reference sequence). The CDR3 runs 12 residues. V lost 3 bases and J lost 7, with 9 bases in between. The DNA for the CDR3 is TGTGCCAGCAGCTTCGGAGGGGGTGGCTACACCTTC. It is translated as CASSFGGGGYTF.

This clone was counted a few times. This chain joins TRBV25-1 and TRBJ1-5, with TRBD1 matching 7 bases. The CDR3 is made up of 14 amino acids. CDR1 and CDR2 (germline): MGHDK, SYGVNS. V shed 3 bases and J 5 bases; nucleotides not matched to a gene: 4. CDR3 nucleotides: TGTGCCAGCAGTGATACCCAGGGGGATCAGCCCCAGCATTTT. This sequence encodes CASSDTQGDQPQHF.

This clone was found a few times. The rearrangement links TRBV19 to TRBJ2-1; 7 bases map to TRBD1. The length of the CDR3 is 13 residues. The germline V gene encodes CDR1 LNHDA and CDR2 SQIVND (reference sequence). Trimming cost V 3 bases and J 4 bases; bases outside gene matches: 0. CDR3 residues: CASSMTGYNEQFF. The CDR3 DNA sequence: TGTGCCAGTAGTATGACAGGGTACAATGAGCAGTTCTTC.

The chain couples TRBV11-2 to TRBJ1-4; D is perhaps TRBD1 (6 bases). The length of the CDR3 is 15 residues. The V gene's germline CDR1 is SGHAT and CDR2 FQNNGV. Trimming pared 5 bases from V and 3 bases from J, leaving 13 bases between. DNA for the CDR3: TGTGCCAGCAGCGAAACAGGGTCTGCTAATGAAAAACTGTTTTTT. Residues: CASSETGSANEKLFF. Together with reference TRBV11-2 and TRBJ1-4, the CDR3 gives the full variable domain: EAGVAQSPRYKIIEKRQSVAFWCNPISGHATLYWYQQILGQGPKLLIQFQNNGVVDDSQLPKDRFSAERLKGVDSTLKIQPAKLEDSAVYLCASSETGSANEKLFFGSGTQLSVL.

The genes are TRBV5-1 and TRBJ2-1; 7 bases align to TRBD1. V gave up 4 bases and J gave up 1 base; unmatched junction bases: 8. The germline V gene has CDR1 SGHRS and CDR2 YFSETQ. This CDR3 region has 16 residues. The CDR3 is CASSPRTTGSYNEQFF. CDR3 in DNA: TGCGCCAGCAGCCCCAGAACGACAGGGTCCTACAATGAGCAGTTCTTC.

This rearrangement joins TRBV13 to TRBJ2-7; 7 nucleotides align to TRBD1. The CDR3 contains 13 residues. Germline lookup yields CDR1 PRHDT and CDR2 FYEKMQ (reference sequence). V was pared by 5 bases and J by 3 bases, with 4 bases of the junction left unmatched. Here the CDR3 DNA reads TGTGCCAGCAGCGACAGACAGGGCTACGAGCAGTACTTC. Its translation: CASSDRQGYEQYF.

The chain employs TRBV4-3 and TRBJ1-1, with D perhaps matching TRBD1 (5 bases). The length of the CDR3 is 13 residues. The germline V and J ends were trimmed by 4 bases and 1 base, with 7 bases remaining between them. Germline CDR1 reads LGHNA; CDR2 reads YSLEER. CDR3 nucleotide sequence: TGCGCCAGCAGCCGAGGGGAGAACACTGAAGCTTTCTTT. Translation: CASSRGENTEAFF.

The chain links TRBV28 to TRBJ1-1; perhaps TRBD1 as D (6 bases). V was cut by 6 bases and J by 0 bases, with 23 bases left in between. This CDR3 region has 18 residues. The germline V gene has CDR1 MDHEN and CDR2 SYDVKM. This CDR3 reads CASRPEGDIWGMNTEAFF. The CDR3 nucleotides are TGTGCCAGCAGGCCCGAAGGGGACATTTGGGGCATGAACACTGAAGCTTTCTTT. The full variable domain, rest sourced from reference TRBV28 and TRBJ1-1, is DVKVTQSSRYLVKRTGEKVFLECVQDMDHENMFWYRQDPGLGLRLIYFSYDVKMKEKGDIPEGYSVSREKKERFSLILESASTNQTSMYLCASRPEGDIWGMNTEAFFGQGTRLTVV.